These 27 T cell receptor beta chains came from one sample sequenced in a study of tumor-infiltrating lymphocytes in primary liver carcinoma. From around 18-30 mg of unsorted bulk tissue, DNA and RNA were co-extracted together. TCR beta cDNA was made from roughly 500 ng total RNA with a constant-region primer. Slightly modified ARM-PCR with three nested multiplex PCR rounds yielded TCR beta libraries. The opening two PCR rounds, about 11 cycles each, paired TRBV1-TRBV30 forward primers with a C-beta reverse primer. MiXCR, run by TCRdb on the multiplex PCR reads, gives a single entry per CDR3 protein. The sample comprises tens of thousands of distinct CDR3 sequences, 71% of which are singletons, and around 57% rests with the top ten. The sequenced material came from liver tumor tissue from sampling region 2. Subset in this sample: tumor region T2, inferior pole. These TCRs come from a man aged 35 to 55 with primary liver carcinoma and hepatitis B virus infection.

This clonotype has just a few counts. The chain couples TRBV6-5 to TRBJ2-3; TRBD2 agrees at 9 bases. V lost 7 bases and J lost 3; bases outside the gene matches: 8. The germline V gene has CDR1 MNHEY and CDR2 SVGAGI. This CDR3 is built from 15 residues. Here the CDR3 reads CASNPGLAWTDTQYF. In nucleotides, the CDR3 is TGTGCCAGCAACCCAGGACTAGCGTGGACAGATACGCAGTATTTT.

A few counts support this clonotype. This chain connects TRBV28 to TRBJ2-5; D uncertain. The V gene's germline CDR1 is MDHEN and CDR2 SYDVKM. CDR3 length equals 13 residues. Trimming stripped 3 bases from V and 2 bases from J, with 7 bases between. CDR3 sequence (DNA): TGTGCCAGCAGTTTCCTAGATCAAGAGACCCAGTACTTC. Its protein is CASSFLDQETQYF.

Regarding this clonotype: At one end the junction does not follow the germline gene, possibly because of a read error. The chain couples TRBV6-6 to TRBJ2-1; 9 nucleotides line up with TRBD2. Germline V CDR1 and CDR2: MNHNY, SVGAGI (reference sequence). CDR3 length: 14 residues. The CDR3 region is CTSSLAGASNEQFF. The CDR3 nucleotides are TGTACCAGCAGTTTAGCGGGAGCTTCAAATGAGCAGTTCTTC.

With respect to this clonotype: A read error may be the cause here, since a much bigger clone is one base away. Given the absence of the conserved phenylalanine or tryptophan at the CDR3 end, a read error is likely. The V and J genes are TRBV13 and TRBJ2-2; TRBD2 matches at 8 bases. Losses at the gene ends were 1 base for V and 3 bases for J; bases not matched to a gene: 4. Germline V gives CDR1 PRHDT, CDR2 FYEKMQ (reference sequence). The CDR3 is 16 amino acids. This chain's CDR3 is CASSLAREVYTGELFS. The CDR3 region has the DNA TGTGCCAGCAGCTTAGCGCGGGAGGTTTACACCGGGGAGCTGTTTTCT.

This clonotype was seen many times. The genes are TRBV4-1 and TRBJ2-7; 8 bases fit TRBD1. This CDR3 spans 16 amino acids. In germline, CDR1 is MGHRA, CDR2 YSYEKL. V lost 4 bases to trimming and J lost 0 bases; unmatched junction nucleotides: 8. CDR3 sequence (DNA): TGCGCCAGCAGCCGTGCCGGGACAGGCTTCTCCTACGAGCAGTACTTC. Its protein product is CASSRAGTGFSYEQYF.

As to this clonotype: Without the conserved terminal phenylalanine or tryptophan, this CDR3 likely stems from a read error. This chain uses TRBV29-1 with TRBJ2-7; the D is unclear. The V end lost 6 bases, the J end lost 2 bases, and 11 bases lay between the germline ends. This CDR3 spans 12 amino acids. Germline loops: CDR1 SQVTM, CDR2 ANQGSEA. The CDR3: CSVTSSPYEQYS. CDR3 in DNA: TGCAGCGTGACTTCATCCCCCTACGAGCAGTACTCC.

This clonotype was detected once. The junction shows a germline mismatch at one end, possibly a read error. For the CDR3, the DNA is TGTGCCAACAGCTTACACCGGCTAGTTAGTGGGCAGTTCTTC. This codes for CANSLHRLVSGQFF. The V and J genes are TRBV11-2 and TRBJ2-1; D ambiguous. The CDR3 extends over 14 amino acids. Germline CDR1 SGHAT, CDR2 FQNNGV.

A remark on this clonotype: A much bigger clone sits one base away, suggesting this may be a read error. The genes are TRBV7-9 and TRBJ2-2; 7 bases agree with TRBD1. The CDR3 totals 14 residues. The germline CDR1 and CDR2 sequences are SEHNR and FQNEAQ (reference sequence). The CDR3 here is CARSWDRNTGELFF. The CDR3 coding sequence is TGTGCCAGAAGCTGGGACAGGAACACCGGGGAGCTGTTTTTT.

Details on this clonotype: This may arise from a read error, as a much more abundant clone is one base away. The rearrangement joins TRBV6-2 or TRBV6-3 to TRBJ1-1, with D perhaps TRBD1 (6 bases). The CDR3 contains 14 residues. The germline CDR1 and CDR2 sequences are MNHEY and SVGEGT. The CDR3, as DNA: TGTGCCAGCAGGCAGGGGTTTCCGGACACTGGAGCTTTCTTT. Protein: CASRQGFPDTGAFF.

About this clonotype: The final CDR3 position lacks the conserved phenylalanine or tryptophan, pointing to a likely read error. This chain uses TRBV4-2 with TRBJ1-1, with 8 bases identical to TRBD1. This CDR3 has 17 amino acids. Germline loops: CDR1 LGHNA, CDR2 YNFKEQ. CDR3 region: CASNQEYGQGSWTEAFI. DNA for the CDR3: TGTGCCAGCAACCAAGAGTACGGACAGGGTTCTTGGACTGAAGCTTTCATT.

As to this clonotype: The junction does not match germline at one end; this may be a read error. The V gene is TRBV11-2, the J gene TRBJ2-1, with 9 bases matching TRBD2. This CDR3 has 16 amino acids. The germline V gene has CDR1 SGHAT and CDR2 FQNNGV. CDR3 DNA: TGTACCAGCAGCATAGAGCTCCTAGCGGGAATGAATGAGCAGCTCTTC. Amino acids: CTSSIELLAGMNEQLF.

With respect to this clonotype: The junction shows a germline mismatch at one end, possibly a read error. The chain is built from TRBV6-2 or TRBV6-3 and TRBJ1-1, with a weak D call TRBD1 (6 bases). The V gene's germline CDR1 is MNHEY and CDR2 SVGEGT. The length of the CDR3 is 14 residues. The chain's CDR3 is CASRRGGMNAEGFF. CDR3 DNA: TGTGCCAGTCGGCGAGGGGGGATGAACGCTGAAGGTTTCTTT.

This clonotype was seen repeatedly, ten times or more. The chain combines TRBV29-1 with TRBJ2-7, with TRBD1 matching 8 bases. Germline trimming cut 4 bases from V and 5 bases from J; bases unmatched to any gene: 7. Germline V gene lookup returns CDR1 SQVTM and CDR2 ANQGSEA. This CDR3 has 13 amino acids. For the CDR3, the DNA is TGCAGCGTTGGGAGGACAGGGATTCACGAGCAGTACTTC. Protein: CSVGRTGIHEQYF.

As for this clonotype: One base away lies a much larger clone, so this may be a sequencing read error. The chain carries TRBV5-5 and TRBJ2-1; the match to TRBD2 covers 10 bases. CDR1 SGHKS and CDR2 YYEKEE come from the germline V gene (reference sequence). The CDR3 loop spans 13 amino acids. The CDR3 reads CTSSGPQREGEVF. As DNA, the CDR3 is TGTACCAGCAGCGGCCCCCAGCGGGAGGGCGAGGTCTTC.

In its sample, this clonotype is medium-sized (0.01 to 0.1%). CDR3 in amino acids: CASQTPGGGKETQYF. CDR3 bases: TGTGCCAGCCAAACTCCTGGCGGGGGGAAAGAGACCCAGTACTTC. The chain is built from TRBV11-2 and TRBJ2-5; TRBD2 agrees at 8 bases. CDR1 SGHAT and CDR2 FQNNGV come from the germline V gene. V shed 8 bases, J shed 3 bases, and the junction held 11 bases outside the gene matches. The length of the CDR3 is 15 residues.

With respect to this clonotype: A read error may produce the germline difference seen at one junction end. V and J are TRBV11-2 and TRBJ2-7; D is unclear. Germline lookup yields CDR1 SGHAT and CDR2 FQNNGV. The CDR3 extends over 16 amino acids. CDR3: CAGSFHGCQNSYEQYF. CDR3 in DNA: TGTGCCGGCAGCTTTCATGGGTGTCAAAACTCCTACGAGCAGTACTTC.

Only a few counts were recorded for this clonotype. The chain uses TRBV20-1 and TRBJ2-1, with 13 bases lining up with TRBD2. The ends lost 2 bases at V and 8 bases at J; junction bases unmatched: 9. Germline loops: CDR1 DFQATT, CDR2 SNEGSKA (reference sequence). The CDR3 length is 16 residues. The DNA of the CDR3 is TGCAGTGCTAGATCCCGTGTAGGACTAGCGGGAGATGAGCAGTTCTTC. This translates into CSARSRVGLAGDEQFF.

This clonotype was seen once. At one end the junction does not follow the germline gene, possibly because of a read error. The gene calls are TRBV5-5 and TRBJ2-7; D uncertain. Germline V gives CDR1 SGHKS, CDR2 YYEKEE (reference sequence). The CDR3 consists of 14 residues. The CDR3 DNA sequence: TGTGCCAGCAGCCTATCACCGAACGCCTACGAGCAGTATTTC. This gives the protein CASSLSPNAYEQYF.

CDR3 sequence: CASSPHYGNTIYF. The CDR3 coding sequence is TGTGCCAGTAGTCCCCACTATGGAAACACCATATATTTT. The chain recombines TRBV12-3 or TRBV12-4 with TRBJ1-3; D is unresolved. CDR3 length: 13 residues. The V end lost 9 bases, the J end lost 3 bases, and 12 bases lay between the germline ends.

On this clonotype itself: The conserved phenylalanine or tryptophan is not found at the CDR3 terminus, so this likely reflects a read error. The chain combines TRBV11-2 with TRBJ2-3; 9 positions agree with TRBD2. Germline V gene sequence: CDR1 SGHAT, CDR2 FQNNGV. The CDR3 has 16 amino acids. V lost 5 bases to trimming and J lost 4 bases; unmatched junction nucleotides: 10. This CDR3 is CASSPPTSGSSDTQYL. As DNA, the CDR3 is TGTGCCAGCAGCCCCCCGACTAGCGGCAGCTCAGATACGCAGTATCTT.

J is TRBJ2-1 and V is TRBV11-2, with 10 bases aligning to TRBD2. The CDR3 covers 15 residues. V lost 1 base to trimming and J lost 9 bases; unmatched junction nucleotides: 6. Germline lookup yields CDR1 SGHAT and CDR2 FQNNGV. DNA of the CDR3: TGTGCCAGCAGCTTAGGAACTAGCGGGAAGCTTGAGCAGTTCTTC. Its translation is CASSLGTSGKLEQFF.

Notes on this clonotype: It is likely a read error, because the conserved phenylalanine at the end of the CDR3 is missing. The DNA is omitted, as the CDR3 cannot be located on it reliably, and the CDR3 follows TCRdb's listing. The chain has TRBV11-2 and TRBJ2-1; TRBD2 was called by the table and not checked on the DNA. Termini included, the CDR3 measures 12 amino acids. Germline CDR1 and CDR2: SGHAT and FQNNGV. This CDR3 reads CASSRTDDEQLV.

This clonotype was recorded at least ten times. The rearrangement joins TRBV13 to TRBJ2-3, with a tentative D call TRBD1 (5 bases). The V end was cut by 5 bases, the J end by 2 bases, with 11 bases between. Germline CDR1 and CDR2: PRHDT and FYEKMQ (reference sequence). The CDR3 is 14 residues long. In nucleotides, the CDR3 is TGTGCCAGCAGCCAGGACAAATACACAGATACGCAGTATTTT. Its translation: CASSQDKYTDTQYF.

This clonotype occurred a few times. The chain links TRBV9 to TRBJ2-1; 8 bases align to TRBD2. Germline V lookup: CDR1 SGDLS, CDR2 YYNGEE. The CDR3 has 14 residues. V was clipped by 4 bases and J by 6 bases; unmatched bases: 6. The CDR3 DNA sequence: TGTGCCAGCAGCCCAGGGACTAGAGGCAATGAGCAGTTCTTC. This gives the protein CASSPGTRGNEQFF.

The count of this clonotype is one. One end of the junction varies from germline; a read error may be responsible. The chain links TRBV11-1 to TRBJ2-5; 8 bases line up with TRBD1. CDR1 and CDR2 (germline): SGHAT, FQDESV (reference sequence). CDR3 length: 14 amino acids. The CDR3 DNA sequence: TGTGCCAGCAGCTTTAACCCGGGACAGGAGACCCAATACTTC. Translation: CASSFNPGQETQYF.

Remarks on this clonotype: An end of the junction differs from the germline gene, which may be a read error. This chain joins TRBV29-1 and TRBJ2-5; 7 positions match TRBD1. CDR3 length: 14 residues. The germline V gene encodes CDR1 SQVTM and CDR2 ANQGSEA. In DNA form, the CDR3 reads TGCAGCGTTTCGGAAAGGGGGCGCAAAGAGACACAGTACTTC. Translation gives CSVSERGRKETQYF.

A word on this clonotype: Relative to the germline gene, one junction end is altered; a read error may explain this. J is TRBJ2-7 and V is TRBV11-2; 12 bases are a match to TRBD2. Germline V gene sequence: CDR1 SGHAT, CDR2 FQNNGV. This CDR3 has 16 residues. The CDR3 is CASSLAPSGGGYERYF. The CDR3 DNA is TGTGCCAGTAGCTTAGCCCCTAGCGGGGGGGGCTACGAGCGGTACTTC.